The next 21 T cell receptor beta chains were all read from a single sample in a study of blood T cell repertoires in COVID-19. Assay: immunoSEQ multiplex PCR; the TCRdb copy retains only in-frame clones and omits some. The sample consists of about 90,000 clones, roughly 88% of them appearing once. What was sequenced was peripheral blood. The receptors shown here come from a woman of 80 years or more with active or convalescent COVID-19.

Only one count was recorded for this clone. The rearrangement joins TRBV5-1 to TRBJ1-3; D ambiguous. With 4 bases removed from V and 2 bases from J, the gap between germline ends came to 16 bases. CDR1 is SGHRS, CDR2 YFSETQ, per germline. The CDR3 is 16 residues long. The DNA for the CDR3 is TGCGCCAGCAGCCCAACGTGGCGGGTGGCTGGAAACACCATATATTTT. As protein: CASSPTWRVAGNTIYF.

This clone was picked up a small number of times. This sequence joins TRBV7-9 and TRBJ2-1; D not resolved. Trimming removed 1 base at V and 7 bases at J, with 11 bases between. The CDR3 consists of 14 residues. Germline V gene lookup returns CDR1 SEHNR and CDR2 FQNEAQ (reference sequence). CDR3 coding DNA: TGTGCCAGCAGCTTAGTGTCCCTAGTGAATGAGCAGTTCTTC. It codes for CASSLVSLVNEQFF.

The chain joins TRBV28 to TRBJ1-4; D possibly corresponds to TRBD1 (6 bases). The CDR3 consists of 16 residues. Trimming took off 1 base at V and 7 bases at J, with 16 bases between the two ends. CDR1 and CDR2 from the germline V gene are MDHEN and SYDVKM. The CDR3 reads CASSLYRVGLGEKLFF. The DNA of the CDR3 is TGTGCCAGCAGTTTATACAGGGTGGGTTTAGGTGAAAAACTGTTTTTT.

This sequence joins TRBV11-3 and TRBJ2-6; 10 bases fit TRBD1. This CDR3 spans 17 amino acids. V shed 7 bases and J 0 bases; nucleotides not matched to a gene: 6. Germline V lookup: CDR1 SGHNT, CDR2 YENEEA. The CDR3 loop reads CASKGTGVSSGANVLTF. In DNA form, the CDR3 reads TGTGCCAGCAAGGGGACAGGGGTTAGCTCTGGGGCCAACGTCCTGACTTTC.

The chain uses TRBV5-4 and TRBJ1-1; D may be TRBD1 (5 bases). V lost 4 bases, J lost 3 bases, and 13 bases lay in between. Germline lookup yields CDR1 SGHNT and CDR2 YYREEE (reference sequence). CDR3 size: 14 residues. CDR3 sequence reads: CASSPGPHDTEAFF. The DNA of the CDR3 is TGTGCCAGCAGCCCAGGGCCCCATGACACTGAAGCTTTCTTT.

The rearrangement uses TRBV4-3 and TRBJ1-1; TRBD1 is a possible D gene (6 bases). Germline values: CDR1 LGHNA, CDR2 YSLEER. The CDR3 length is 16 residues. The V end lost 4 bases, the J end lost 5 bases, and 20 bases lay between the germline ends. CDR3 in amino acids: CASSLGGARFGTEAFF. Written as DNA, the CDR3 is TGCGCCAGCAGCCTGGGGGGGGCGAGGTTCGGGACTGAAGCTTTCTTT.

The CDR3 loop reads CASSQPGQETQYF. The CDR3 DNA reads TGTGCCAGCAGCCAACCGGGCCAAGAGACCCAGTACTTC. J is TRBJ2-5 and V is TRBV14; no clear D gene. The CDR3 loop spans 13 amino acids. V dropped 2 bases and J dropped 1 base, with 5 bases sitting between them. Germline V gene lookup returns CDR1 SGHDN and CDR2 FVKESK.

The rearrangement uses TRBV2 and TRBJ1-1, with a tentative D call TRBD1 (5 bases). Trimming took 8 bases from V and 1 from J, leaving 8 bases between them. Germline-derived CDR1 and CDR2 are SNHLY and FYNNEI. The CDR3 runs to 12 residues. The CDR3 loop is CASVRGNTEAFF. CDR3 nucleotide sequence: TGTGCCAGCGTTAGGGGGAACACTGAAGCTTTCTTT.

This clone has more than one count but fewer than ten. V and J are TRBV5-1 and TRBJ1-5, with D possibly TRBD1 on 5 matching bases. Trimming pared 5 bases from V and 4 bases from J, leaving 10 bases between. Germline CDR1 SGHRS, CDR2 YFSETQ. CDR3 length: 13 residues. Here the CDR3 DNA reads TGCGCCAGCAGTAGGGGTATGAATCAGCCCCAGCATTTT. Translated, it gives CASSRGMNQPQHF. The whole variable domain, remainder taken from reference TRBV5-1 and TRBJ1-5, is KAGVTQTPRYLIKTRGQQVTLSCSPISGHRSVSWYQQTPGQGLQFLFEYFSETQRNKGNFPGRFSGRQFSNSRSEMNVSTLELGDSALYLCASSRGMNQPQHFGDGTRLSIL.

The gene calls are TRBV19 and TRBJ2-1; D call uncertain. This CDR3 is built from 13 residues. V gave up 3 bases and J gave up 7 bases, with 10 bases separating them. Germline V lookup: CDR1 LNHDA, CDR2 SQIVND (reference sequence). Written as DNA, the CDR3 is TGTGCCAGTAGTATCGGCGGCGCGAATGAGCAGTTCTTC. Protein: CASSIGGANEQFF.

This chain connects TRBV6-5 to TRBJ1-1; D is perhaps TRBD1 (5 bases). Germline V CDR1 and CDR2: MNHEY, SVGAGI. CDR3 length: 14 amino acids. V was pared by 6 bases and J by 2 bases, with 13 bases between. The chain's CDR3 is CASRGTGRNTEAFF. CDR3 DNA: TGTGCCAGCAGGGGGACCGGGAGAAACACTGAAGCTTTCTTT.

This chain joins TRBV5-3 and TRBJ1-6; D perhaps matches TRBD1 (6 bases). TRBV5-3 belongs to the ORF category, with a function that is uncertain. The CDR3 spans 15 residues. The V end was cut by 3 bases, the J end by 6 bases, with 13 bases between. CDR3 sequence: CARSSNRVGNSPLHF. For the CDR3, the DNA is TGTGCCAGAAGCTCGAACAGGGTTGGTAATTCACCCCTCCACTTT.

The J gene is TRBJ1-1, the V gene TRBV5-1; D perhaps matches TRBD1 (5 bases). The germline V gene encodes CDR1 SGHRS and CDR2 YFSETQ. The V end lost 4 bases, the J end lost 5 bases, and 18 bases lay between the germline ends. The CDR3 runs to 15 residues. The CDR3 bases are TGCGCCAGCAGCGGTGCGGGGCGAACGAGGACTGAAGCTTTCTTT. This codes for CASSGAGRTRTEAFF.

This chain joins TRBV3-1 (or the pseudogene TRBV3-2) and TRBJ1-5; D is undetermined. Germline loops: CDR1 LGHDT, CDR2 YNNKEL (reference sequence). The CDR3 is made up of 16 amino acids. V was shortened by 0 bases and J by 6 bases, with 15 bases between the two germline ends. This chain's CDR3 is CASSQDPAQRGQPQHF. The CDR3 coding sequence is TGTGCCAGCAGCCAAGATCCCGCCCAAAGAGGTCAGCCCCAGCATTTT.

The rearrangement uses TRBV5-4 and TRBJ2-3; D is ambiguous. This CDR3 region has 13 residues. V was cut by 0 bases and J by 3 bases, with 5 bases left in between. The germline V gene has CDR1 SGHNT and CDR2 YYREEE (reference sequence). The CDR3 protein is CASSLDLTDTQYF. The CDR3 nucleotides are TGTGCCAGCAGCTTGGATCTTACAGATACGCAGTATTTT.

The chain has TRBV28 and TRBJ1-2, with 8 bases fitting TRBD1. V shed 8 bases and J 0 bases; nucleotides not matched to a gene: 20. The CDR3 contains 19 residues. Germline CDR1 is MDHEN and CDR2 is SYDVKM. This chain's CDR3 is CASETKSLGTGLANYGYTF. CDR3 in DNA: TGTGCCAGCGAAACCAAGAGCTTAGGGACAGGCCTTGCTAACTATGGCTACACCTTC.

The chain links TRBV7-9 to TRBJ1-1; no firm D call. CDR1 and CDR2 from the germline V gene are SEHNR and FQNEAQ (reference sequence). Trimming removed 4 bases at V and 0 bases at J, with 15 bases between. There are 16 residues in the CDR3. DNA for the CDR3: TGTGCCAGCAGCTATGGCAGGATGCCTATGAACACTGAAGCTTTCTTT. It codes for CASSYGRMPMNTEAFF.

The chain uses TRBV29-1 and TRBJ1-1; 7 nucleotides align to TRBD1. Germline CDR1 reads SQVTM; CDR2 reads ANQGSEA. The trim removed 4 bases at V and 5 bases at J, leaving 10 bases unmatched. The CDR3 length is 14 residues. As DNA, the CDR3 is TGCAGCGTTGTACAGGGGACTTTCTCGACTGAAGCTTTCTTT. Amino acid sequence: CSVVQGTFSTEAFF.

The chain combines TRBV19 with TRBJ1-5, with TRBD1 matching 10 bases. Germline V gives CDR1 LNHDA, CDR2 SQIVND (reference sequence). CDR3 length equals 15 residues. Trimming took 6 bases from V and 5 from J; bases not matched to a gene: 7. The CDR3: CASSPGQGFDQPQHF. Here the CDR3 DNA reads TGTGCCAGTAGCCCGGGACAGGGGTTTGATCAGCCCCAGCATTTT.

The chain couples TRBV28 to TRBJ1-2; tentatively, D is TRBD1 (5 bases). The CDR3 sequence is 11 residues long. The V gene's germline CDR1 is MDHEN and CDR2 SYDVKM. Trimming shortened V by 11 bases and J by 6 bases, and 13 bases separated the two germline ends. CDR3 bases: TGTGCCGTGCAGGGTCTTGATGGCTACACCTTC. The encoded protein is CAVQGLDGYTF.

J is TRBJ1-3 and V is TRBV30; D unresolved. From germline, CDR1 is GTSNPN and CDR2 SVGIG (reference sequence). This CDR3 comprises 14 residues. The V and J ends lost 3 bases and 0 bases respectively, with 9 bases between them. This CDR3 reads CAWRAGFSGNTIYF. CDR3 nucleotides: TGTGCCTGGAGGGCCGGGTTCTCTGGAAACACCATATATTTT. The full variable domain, its missing parts supplied by reference TRBV30 and TRBJ1-3, is SQTIHQWPATLVQPVGSPLSLECTVEGTSNPNLYWYRQAAGRGLQLLFYSVGIGQISSEVPQNLSASRPQDRQFILSSKKLLLSDSGFYLCAWRAGFSGNTIYFGEGSWLTVV.